This entry lists 5 T cell receptor beta chains sequenced from one sample in a study of graft-versus-host responses after intestinal transplantation. TCRdb's copy holds only in-frame clones and misses some; the assay was immunoSEQ multiplex PCR. The data show about 70,000 clones, about 90% seen once. For these TCRs, the target antigens are not known. This specimen was unstimulated CD8+ T cells sorted from spleen or lymph node cells, taken before transplant. The receptor source for this set is a human donor who was the organ donor for an intestinal transplant.

The gene calls are TRBV4-1 and TRBJ1-3; TRBD1 agrees at 7 bases. V shed 5 bases and J 0 bases; nucleotides not matched to a gene: 7. Germline V lookup: CDR1 MGHRA, CDR2 YSYEKL. This CDR3 contains 16 residues. The CDR3 region has the DNA TGCGCCAGCAGCAGGACAGGCCACGTCTCTGGAAACACCATATATTTT. Translated, it gives CASSRTGHVSGNTIYF.

The V and J genes are TRBV27 and TRBJ2-1, with D possibly being TRBD2 (6 bases). The CDR3 is 15 residues long. The germline V and J ends were trimmed by 3 bases and 8 bases, with 17 bases remaining between them. CDR1 and CDR2 (germline): MNHEY, SMNVEV (reference sequence). For the CDR3, the DNA is TGTGCCAGCAGTTTGCTCGTCCTAGCGAGGCATGAGCAGTTCTTC. Amino acids: CASSLLVLARHEQFF.

The chain recombines TRBV19 with TRBJ2-1, with 9 bases that match TRBD2. This CDR3 comprises 13 residues. Losses at the gene ends were 6 bases for V and 11 bases for J; bases not matched to a gene: 8. The germline V gene encodes CDR1 LNHDA and CDR2 SQIVND (reference sequence). In DNA form, the CDR3 reads TGTGCCAGTAGCCCAGGACTAGCGACGAAGCAGTTCTTC. Amino acid sequence: CASSPGLATKQFF.

The chain uses TRBV5-1 and TRBJ2-3; the match to TRBD2 covers 8 bases. CDR1 and CDR2 from the germline V gene are SGHRS and YFSETQ. With 1 base clipped from V and 3 bases from J, the junction kept 7 bases outside the gene matches. The CDR3 loop spans 16 amino acids. For the CDR3, the DNA is TGCGCCAGCAGCTTGAGTGGAGCGGGGGTAACAGATACGCAGTATTTT. Amino acid sequence: CASSLSGAGVTDTQYF.

This clone was counted a single time. V gene TRBV27 combines with J gene TRBJ1-4; D is perhaps TRBD1 (5 bases). Germline CDR1 is MNHEY and CDR2 is SMNVEV (reference sequence). The CDR3 length is 14 residues. Trimming cost V 5 bases and J 1 base, with 8 bases left between them. CDR3 sequence: CASSPRVTNEKLFF. The CDR3 DNA follows: TGTGCCAGCAGTCCCAGGGTAACTAATGAAAAACTGTTTTTT.